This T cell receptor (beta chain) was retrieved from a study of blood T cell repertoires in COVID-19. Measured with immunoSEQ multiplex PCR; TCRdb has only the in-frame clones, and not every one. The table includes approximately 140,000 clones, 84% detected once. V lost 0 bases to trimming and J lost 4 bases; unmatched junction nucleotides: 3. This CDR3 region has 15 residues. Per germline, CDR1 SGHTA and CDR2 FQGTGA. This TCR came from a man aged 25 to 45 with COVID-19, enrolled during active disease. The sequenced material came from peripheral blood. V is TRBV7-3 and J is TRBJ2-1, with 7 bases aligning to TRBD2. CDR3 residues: CASSLTREPYNEQFF. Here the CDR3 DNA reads TGTGCCAGCAGCTTAACGCGGGAGCCGTACAATGAGCAGTTCTTC.